This T cell receptor beta chain was retrieved from a study of glioma-infiltrating T cells after dendritic cell vaccination. TCRdb's table, derived via immunoSEQ multiplex PCR, lists solely in-frame clones and lacks some. Of 71,000 or so clones listed, 81% were seen once; the top ten hold 7.9%. CDR1 and CDR2 from the germline V gene are LNHDA and SQIVND (reference sequence). CDR3 size: 16 residues. V lost 5 bases to trimming and J lost 1 base; unmatched junction nucleotides: 6. PBMC were collected before vaccination, two weeks after the third vaccination, and at progression. The sample in question was blood, obtained before dendritic cell vaccination. This sequence was found in a human donor with glioblastoma. This chain links TRBV19 with TRBJ2-2; the match to TRBD1 covers 8 bases. The CDR3 bases are TGTGCCAGTAGTGACCTTGACAGGGGGAACACCGGGGAGCTGTTTTTT. Translating it yields CASSDLDRGNTGELFF.